This paragraph reports one T cell receptor (beta chain). The source of the sample is a study of PD-L1 blockade in urothelial cancer. Study-level information: Once treatment had started, blood was analyzed at 3 weeks (second dose) and again at 6 weeks. The study recovered a median of about 140,000 T cells per blood sample.

The CDR3 runs 13 residues. Germline V lookup: CDR1 SGHTA, CDR2 FQGTGA. The V end was cut by 8 bases, the J end by 4 bases, with 14 bases between. Patients had locally advanced or metastatic urothelial carcinoma. Peripheral blood mononuclear cells were collected from every patient before and during treatment, yielding between 1 and 8 samples per patient. Using immunoSEQ multiplex PCR, the repertoire was profiled, and TCRdb retains in-frame clones only, with some absent. The sample has 50,000 or so clones; approximately 87% are singletons. Here the sequenced sample was PBMCs, taken around atezolizumab (anti-PD-L1) treatment. This chain connects TRBV7-3 to TRBJ1-2; no definite D call. This receptor was taken from a middle-aged man with urothelial cancer. The CDR3 sequence is CASGRGLGYGYTF. The CDR3 DNA reads as TGTGCCAGCGGTAGAGGGTTGGGCTATGGCTACACCTTC.